The 10 T cell receptor beta chains below were found in one sample sequenced in a study of CD8 T cells in ankylosing spondylitis. TCRdb reprocessed the 5' RACE reads via MiXCR and lists one record per CDR3 protein. The sample carries over 110,000 distinct CDR3 sequences, 7.5% to 9.5% recorded once. Sequencing used synovial fluid, either unsorted or a sorted T cell fraction (not recorded which). These receptors all stem from a male donor with ankylosing spondylitis.

The gene calls are TRBV7-2 and TRBJ2-2, with 8 bases identical to TRBD2. The CDR3 has 17 residues. Germline-derived CDR1 and CDR2 are SGHTA and FQGNSA. V lost 8 bases, J lost 3 bases, and 14 bases stayed unmatched. The CDR3 nucleotides are TGTGCCAGCGGCCCCGGGCTCAGCGGGAGCCACACCGGGGAGCTGTTTTTT. It is translated as CASGPGLSGSHTGELFF.

The sample holds a few counts of this clonotype. This chain connects TRBV20-1 to TRBJ1-1; maybe TRBD1 (5 bases). Trimming removed 6 bases at V and 0 bases at J, with 17 bases between. Germline lookup yields CDR1 DFQATT and CDR2 SNEGSKA (reference sequence). This CDR3 is 15 amino acids long. The CDR3 spells CSAAGGMNMNTEAFF. Here the CDR3 DNA reads TGCAGTGCGGCCGGGGGAATGAACATGAACACTGAAGCTTTCTTT.

This clonotype appeared a few times. This chain uses TRBV7-2 with TRBJ1-1, with a weak D call TRBD1 (5 bases). CDR3 length: 13 amino acids. The V and J ends lost 5 bases and 3 bases respectively, with 10 bases between them. Germline lookup yields CDR1 SGHTA and CDR2 FQGNSA. The DNA of the CDR3 is TGTGCCAGCAGCGCCACAGGCTACACTGAAGCTTTCTTT. Translated, it gives CASSATGYTEAFF.

This clonotype showed up just a few times. The chain has TRBV12-3 or TRBV12-4 and TRBJ2-3, with D possibly TRBD1 on 6 matching bases. Trimming removed 2 bases at V and 10 bases at J, with 10 bases between. The CDR3 totals 12 residues. The CDR3 is CASSLRGWAQYF. CDR3 in DNA: TGTGCCAGCAGTTTAAGGGGGTGGGCGCAGTATTTT.

This clonotype was counted at least ten times. The genes are TRBV12-3 or TRBV12-4 and TRBJ2-3, with TRBD2 identical over 9 bases. The CDR3 covers 15 residues. The V and J ends lost 5 bases and 3 bases, in that order; junction bases with no gene match: 6. The CDR3 coding sequence is TGTGCCAGCAGTGACAGCGGGGGGCTGACAGATACGCAGTATTTT. As protein: CASSDSGGLTDTQYF.

This clonotype has a handful of counts. The genes are TRBV20-1 and TRBJ2-7; D uncertain. This CDR3 contains 12 residues. The V and J ends lost 5 bases and 1 base respectively, with 9 bases between them. Germline V gene sequence: CDR1 DFQATT, CDR2 SNEGSKA (reference sequence). The DNA for the CDR3 is TGCAGTGCTTTACCCCCTTCCTACGAGCAGTACTTC. Residues: CSALPPSYEQYF.

In its sample, this clonotype was seen a few times. The chain uses TRBV28 and TRBJ2-2, with 11 bases that match TRBD1. The trim removed 7 bases at V and 6 bases at J, leaving 10 bases unmatched. The germline CDR1 and CDR2 sequences are MDHEN and SYDVKM. There are 16 residues in the CDR3. The CDR3 spells CASKTPGQGVAGELFF. For the CDR3, the DNA is TGTGCCAGCAAAACCCCGGGACAGGGGGTCGCCGGGGAGCTGTTTTTT.

The chain links TRBV12-3 or TRBV12-4 to TRBJ1-5; no firm D call. This CDR3 is 12 amino acids long. V was trimmed by 3 bases and J by 7 bases, leaving 7 bases between them. CDR3 DNA sequence: TGTGCCAGCAGTTTCTCCGGGCAGCCCCAGCATTTT. It specifies CASSFSGQPQHF.

This clonotype showed up many times. This chain links TRBV7-9 with TRBJ2-4, with 8 bases that match TRBD2. The J segment lost 6 bases and the V segment lost 11 bases, leaving 9 bases of the junction unmatched. The germline CDR1 and CDR2 sequences are SEHNR and FQNEAQ (reference sequence). CDR3 size: 13 residues. CDR3 DNA: TGTGCCGCCCAAAGGCTAGCGGGAAACATTCAGTACTTC. As protein: CAAQRLAGNIQYF. The full variable domain, in which reference TRBV7-9 and TRBJ2-4 provide the parts outside the CDR3, is DTGVSQNPRHKITKRGQNVTFRCDPISEHNRLYWYRQTLGQGPEFLTYFQNEAQLEKSRLLSDRFSAERPKGSFSTLEIQRTEQGDSAMYLCAAQRLAGNIQYFGAGTRLSVL.

This clonotype turned up a few times. The J gene is TRBJ2-7, the V gene TRBV7-8, with 7 bases aligning to TRBD2. This CDR3 is built from 18 residues. V dropped 4 bases and J dropped 5; count of bases not matched to a gene: 20. Germline CDR1 and CDR2: SGHVS and FQNEAQ. The CDR3 DNA is TGTGCCAGCAGCTCTAGAGGATTAGGCGGGAGTTCCCTCGACGAGCAGTACTTC. It specifies CASSSRGLGGSSLDEQYF.